These 3 T cell receptor beta chains were all obtained from the same sample, sequenced in a study of read filtering for tumor transcriptome and immune sequencing. Molecular barcoded adaptors covering alpha/delta and beta/gamma chains were used on approximately 440 ng RNA. TCRdb re-analysed the reads in MiXCR, keeping a single row per CDR3 protein. The sample holds 40,000 or so distinct CDR3 sequences; approximately 10% are singletons and the top ten take about 35%. The sample consisted of a population of CD138-negative cells sorted from bone marrow. The receptors originated from a donor at least 40 years old with multiple myeloma.

This clonotype was found many times. V is TRBV20-1 and J is TRBJ1-5; no clear D gene. Trimming stripped 1 base from V and 5 bases from J, with 9 bases between. The CDR3 sequence is 13 residues long. CDR1 and CDR2 from the germline V gene are DFQATT and SNEGSKA (reference sequence). The CDR3 DNA follows: TGCAGTGCTAGAGTGGGTTGGGATCAGCCCCAGCATTTT. Translation: CSARVGWDQPQHF.

This clonotype appeared many times. The chain recombines TRBV30 with TRBJ2-2; D possibly corresponds to TRBD1 (5 bases). The CDR3 is 14 residues long. Looked up from germline, CDR1 is GTSNPN and CDR2 is SVGIG (reference sequence). V gave up 3 bases and J gave up 5 bases, with 13 bases separating them. CDR3 DNA sequence: TGTGCCTGGAGCGTAAGGGGTTGGACCGGGGAGCTGTTTTTT. This sequence encodes CAWSVRGWTGELFF. Full variable domain (outside the CDR3, taken from reference TRBV30 and TRBJ2-2): SQTIHQWPATLVQPVGSPLSLECTVEGTSNPNLYWYRQAAGRGLQLLFYSVGIGQISSEVPQNLSASRPQDRQFILSSKKLLLSDSGFYLCAWSVRGWTGELFFGEGSRLTVL.

This clonotype has a count of ten or more. V usage is TRBV29-1 and J usage is TRBJ1-1; perhaps TRBD1 as D (5 bases). V was clipped by 7 bases and J by 1 base, with 13 bases between them. In germline, CDR1 is SQVTM, CDR2 ANQGSEA. The CDR3 has 13 amino acids. For the CDR3, the DNA is TGCAGCGGGGGGATTCAAGGGAACACTGAAGCTTTCTTT. It is translated as CSGGIQGNTEAFF.